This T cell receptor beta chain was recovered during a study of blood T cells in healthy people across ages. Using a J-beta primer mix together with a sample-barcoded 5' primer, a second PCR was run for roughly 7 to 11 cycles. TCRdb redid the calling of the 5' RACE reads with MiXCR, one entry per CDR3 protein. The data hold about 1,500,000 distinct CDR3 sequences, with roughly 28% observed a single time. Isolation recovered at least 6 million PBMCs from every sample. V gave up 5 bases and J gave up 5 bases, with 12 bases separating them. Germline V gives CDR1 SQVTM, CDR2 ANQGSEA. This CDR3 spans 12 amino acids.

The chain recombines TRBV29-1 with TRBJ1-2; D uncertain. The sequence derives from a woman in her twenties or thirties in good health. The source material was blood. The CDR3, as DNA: TGCAGCGTTTCCACAGCAGCATATGGCTACACCTTC. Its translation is CSVSTAAYGYTF.